The 6 T cell receptor beta chains given below trace back to one sample, sequenced in a study of identical twins. TCRdb independently ran MiXCR on the 5' RACE reads; one entry per CDR3 protein. Found here are roughly 1.6 million distinct CDR3 sequences, about 30% of them singletons; the top ten hold about 0.3%. Sequencing input: cord blood. The receptors shown here come from a newborn girl in good health.

The chain employs TRBV27 and TRBJ2-7, with 8 bases lining up with TRBD2. Losses at the gene ends were 5 bases for V and 7 bases for J; bases not matched to a gene: 13. The CDR3 is 15 amino acids. Per germline, CDR1 MNHEY and CDR2 SMNVEV (reference sequence). The CDR3: CASSQPGLARNEQYF. Written as DNA, the CDR3 is TGTGCCAGCAGTCAACCTGGACTAGCTCGAAATGAGCAGTACTTC.

The chain joins TRBV28 to TRBJ1-2; 12 nucleotides line up with TRBD1. Looked up from germline, CDR1 is MDHEN and CDR2 is SYDVKM. The CDR3 has 16 residues. V dropped 3 bases and J dropped 4; count of bases not matched to a gene: 6. The CDR3: CASSFGTGGNGYGYTF. In DNA, the CDR3 is TGTGCCAGCAGTTTCGGGACAGGGGGCAATGGCTATGGCTACACCTTC.

The J gene is TRBJ2-1, the V gene TRBV5-1, with 12 bases identical to TRBD2. With V trimmed by 4 bases and J by 4 bases, 9 bases remained unmatched. The germline V gene encodes CDR1 SGHRS and CDR2 YFSETQ. This CDR3 region has 17 residues. DNA for the CDR3: TGCGCCAGCAGCCCGCTCGTTCTAGCGGGGGGGTACAATGAGCAGTTCTTC. This translates into CASSPLVLAGGYNEQFF.

For this clonotype: A read error may explain this, as a much larger clone is one base away. The rearrangement uses TRBV9 and TRBJ2-1; D might be TRBD1 (6 bases). The J call is uncertain, as TRBJ2-7 better fits the DNA end. Per germline, CDR1 SGDLS and CDR2 YYNGEE. The CDR3 is 15 amino acids. The CDR3 DNA is TGTGCCAGCAGCGTAGTAACAGGGAGATACAATGAGCAGTACTTC. This encodes CASSVVTGRYNEQYF.

This clonotype was seen ten or more times. The chain uses TRBV27 and TRBJ2-1; 8 bases line up with TRBD2. Germline CDR1 and CDR2: MNHEY and SMNVEV (reference sequence). Trimming took 5 bases from V and 9 from J; bases not matched to a gene: 0. The CDR3 loop spans 11 amino acids. The CDR3 sequence is CASSSGSEQFF. The CDR3 DNA sequence: TGTGCCAGCAGTAGCGGGAGTGAGCAGTTCTTC.

There are many counts of this clonotype. This chain joins TRBV12-3 or TRBV12-4 and TRBJ2-3; 8 nucleotides line up with TRBD1. CDR3 length: 15 residues. Trimming took 6 bases from V and 4 from J; bases not matched to a gene: 9. CDR3 loop: CASRKAGTGPDTQYF. CDR3 coding DNA: TGTGCCAGCAGAAAAGCCGGGACAGGCCCAGATACGCAGTATTTT.